This TCR beta chain is from a study of T cells in women clearing cervical HPV infection. Germline V gene data show CDR1 as SEHNR and CDR2 as FQNEAQ (reference sequence). There are 12 residues in the CDR3. Trimming took 5 bases from V and 2 from J, leaving 6 bases between them. Of note for this clone: The missing CDR3 end, 3 residues past where the read stops, is filled in from the germline J gene.

Libraries were prepared by immunoSEQ multiplex PCR; TCRdb keeps only in-frame clonotypes and omits some of them. The data show about 27,000 clones, and the top ten clones hold over 8.5%. The gene calls are TRBV7-9 and TRBJ1-2, with D unclear. The material sequenced was blood buffy coat. The TCR sequence derives from a woman aged 18 to 75 with a cervical HPV16 infection that either progressed to CIN3+ or cleared (not recorded which). The sequenced part of the CDR3 DNA is TGTGCCAGCAGCACTCCCAACTATGGC. This sequence encodes CASSTPNYG. The whole CDR3 sequence reads CASSTPNYGYTF.